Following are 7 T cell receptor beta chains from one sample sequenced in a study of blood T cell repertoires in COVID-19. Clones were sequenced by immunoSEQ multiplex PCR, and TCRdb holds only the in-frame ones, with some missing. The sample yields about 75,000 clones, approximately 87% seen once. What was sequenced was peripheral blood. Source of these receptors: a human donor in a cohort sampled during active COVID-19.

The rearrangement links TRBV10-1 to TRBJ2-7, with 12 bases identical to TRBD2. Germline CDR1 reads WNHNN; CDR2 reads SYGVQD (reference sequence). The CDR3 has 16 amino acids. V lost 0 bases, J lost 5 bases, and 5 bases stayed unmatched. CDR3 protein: CASSESKLAGGNEQYF. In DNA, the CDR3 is TGCGCCAGCAGTGAGTCGAAACTAGCGGGAGGAAACGAGCAGTACTTC.

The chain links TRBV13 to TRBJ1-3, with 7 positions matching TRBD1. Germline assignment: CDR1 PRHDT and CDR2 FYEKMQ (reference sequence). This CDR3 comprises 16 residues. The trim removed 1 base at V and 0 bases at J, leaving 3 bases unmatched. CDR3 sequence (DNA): TGTGCCAGCAGCTTAGTAGGGGGCAGCTCTGGAAACACCATATATTTT. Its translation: CASSLVGGSSGNTIYF. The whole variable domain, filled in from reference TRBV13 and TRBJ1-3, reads AAGVIQSPRHLIKEKRETATLKCYPIPRHDTVYWYQQGPGQDPQFLISFYEKMQSDKGSIPDRFSAQQFSDYHSELNMSSLELGDSALYFCASSLVGGSSGNTIYFGEGSWLTVV.

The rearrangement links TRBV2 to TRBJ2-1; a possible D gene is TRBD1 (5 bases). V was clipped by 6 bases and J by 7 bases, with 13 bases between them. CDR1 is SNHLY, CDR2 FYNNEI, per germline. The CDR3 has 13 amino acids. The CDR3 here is CASRQDWGNEQFF. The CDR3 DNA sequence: TGTGCCAGCAGACAGGATTGGGGTAATGAGCAGTTCTTC. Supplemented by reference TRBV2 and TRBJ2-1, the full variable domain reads EPEVTQTPSHQVTQMGQEVILRCVPISNHLYFYWYRQILGQKVEFLVSFYNNEISEKSEIFDDQFSVERPDGSNFTLKIRSTKLEDSAMYFCASRQDWGNEQFFGPGTRLTVL.

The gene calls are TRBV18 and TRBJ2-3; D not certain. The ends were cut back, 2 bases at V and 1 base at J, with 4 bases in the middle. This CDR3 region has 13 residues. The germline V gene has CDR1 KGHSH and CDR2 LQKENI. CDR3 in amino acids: CASSPGRTDTQYF. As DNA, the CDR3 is TGTGCCAGCTCACCAGGGCGCACAGATACGCAGTATTTT.

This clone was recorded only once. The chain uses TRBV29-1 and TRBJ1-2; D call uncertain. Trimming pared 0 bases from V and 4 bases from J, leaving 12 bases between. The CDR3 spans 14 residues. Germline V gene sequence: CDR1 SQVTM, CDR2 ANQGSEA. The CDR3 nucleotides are TGCAGCGTTGAAGAACCGTTAACTCCCTATGGCTACACCTTC. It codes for CSVEEPLTPYGYTF.

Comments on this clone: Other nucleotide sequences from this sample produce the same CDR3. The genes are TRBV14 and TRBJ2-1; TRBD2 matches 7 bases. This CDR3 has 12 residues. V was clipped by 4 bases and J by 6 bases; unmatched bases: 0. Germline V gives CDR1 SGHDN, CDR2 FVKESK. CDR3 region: CASSPSGNEQFF. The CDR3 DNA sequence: TGTGCCAGCAGCCCTAGCGGCAATGAGCAGTTCTTC.

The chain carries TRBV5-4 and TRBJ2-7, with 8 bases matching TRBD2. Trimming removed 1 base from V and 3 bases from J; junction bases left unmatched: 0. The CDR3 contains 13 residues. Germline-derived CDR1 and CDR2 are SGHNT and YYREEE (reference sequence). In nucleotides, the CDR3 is TGTGCCAGCAGCTTGACTAGCGGCTACGAGCAGTACTTC. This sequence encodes CASSLTSGYEQYF.